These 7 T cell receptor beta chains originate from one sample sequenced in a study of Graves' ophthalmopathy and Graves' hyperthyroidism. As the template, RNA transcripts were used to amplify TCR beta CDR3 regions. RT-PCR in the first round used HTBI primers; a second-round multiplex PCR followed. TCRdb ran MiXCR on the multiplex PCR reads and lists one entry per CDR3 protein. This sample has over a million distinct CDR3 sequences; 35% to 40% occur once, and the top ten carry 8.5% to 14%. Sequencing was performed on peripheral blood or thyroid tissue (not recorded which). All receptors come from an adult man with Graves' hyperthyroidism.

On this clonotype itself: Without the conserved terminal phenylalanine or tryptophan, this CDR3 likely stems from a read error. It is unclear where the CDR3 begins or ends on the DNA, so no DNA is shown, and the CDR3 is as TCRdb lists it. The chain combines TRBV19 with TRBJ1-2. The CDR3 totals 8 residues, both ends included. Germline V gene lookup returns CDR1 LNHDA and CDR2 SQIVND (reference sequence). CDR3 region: CASSTGPD.

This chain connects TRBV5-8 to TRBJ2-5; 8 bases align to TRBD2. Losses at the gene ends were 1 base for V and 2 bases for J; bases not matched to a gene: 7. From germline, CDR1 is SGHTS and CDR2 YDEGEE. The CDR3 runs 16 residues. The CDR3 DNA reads TGTGCCAGCAGCTTGTATGGCGGGGGGTATCAAGAGACCCAGTACTTC. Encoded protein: CASSLYGGGYQETQYF.

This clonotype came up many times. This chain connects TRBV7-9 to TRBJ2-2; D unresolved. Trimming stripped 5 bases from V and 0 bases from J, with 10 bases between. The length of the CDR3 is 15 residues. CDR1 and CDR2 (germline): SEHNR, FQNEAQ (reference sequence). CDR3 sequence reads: CASSTQLPNTGELFF. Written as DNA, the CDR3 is TGTGCCAGCAGCACCCAGCTACCGAACACCGGGGAGCTGTTTTTT.

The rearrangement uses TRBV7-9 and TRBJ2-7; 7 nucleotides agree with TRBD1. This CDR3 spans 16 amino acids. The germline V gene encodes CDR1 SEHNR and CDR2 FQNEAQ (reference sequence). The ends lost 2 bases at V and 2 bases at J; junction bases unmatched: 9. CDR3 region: CASSLSPGQQAYEQYF. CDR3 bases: TGTGCCAGCAGCTTAAGCCCGGGACAGCAGGCCTACGAGCAGTACTTC.

The CDR3 DNA follows: TGCGCCAGCAGCTTGGTTTGGTTGGGGGTGAACACTGAAGCTTTCTTT. Translation: CASSLVWLGVNTEAFF. The chain combines TRBV5-1 with TRBJ1-1; D is perhaps TRBD1 (5 bases). This CDR3 region has 16 residues. Trimming removed 0 bases from V and 0 bases from J, with 12 bases in between. CDR1 and CDR2 (germline): SGHRS, YFSETQ.

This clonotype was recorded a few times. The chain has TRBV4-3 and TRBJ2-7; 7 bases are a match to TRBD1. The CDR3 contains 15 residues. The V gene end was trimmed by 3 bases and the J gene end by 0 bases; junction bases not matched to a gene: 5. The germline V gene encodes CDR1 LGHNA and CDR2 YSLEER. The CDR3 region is CASSQDRSLSYEQYF. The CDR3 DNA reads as TGCGCCAGCAGCCAGGACAGGTCCCTCTCCTACGAGCAGTACTTC.

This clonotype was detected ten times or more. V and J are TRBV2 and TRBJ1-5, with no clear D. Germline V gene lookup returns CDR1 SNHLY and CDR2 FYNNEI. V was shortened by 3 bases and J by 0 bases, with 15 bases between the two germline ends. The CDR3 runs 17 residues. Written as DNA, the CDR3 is TGTGCCAGCAGTGATTCGAGTAGGGCATATAGCAATCAGCCCCAGCATTTT. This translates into CASSDSSRAYSNQPQHF.